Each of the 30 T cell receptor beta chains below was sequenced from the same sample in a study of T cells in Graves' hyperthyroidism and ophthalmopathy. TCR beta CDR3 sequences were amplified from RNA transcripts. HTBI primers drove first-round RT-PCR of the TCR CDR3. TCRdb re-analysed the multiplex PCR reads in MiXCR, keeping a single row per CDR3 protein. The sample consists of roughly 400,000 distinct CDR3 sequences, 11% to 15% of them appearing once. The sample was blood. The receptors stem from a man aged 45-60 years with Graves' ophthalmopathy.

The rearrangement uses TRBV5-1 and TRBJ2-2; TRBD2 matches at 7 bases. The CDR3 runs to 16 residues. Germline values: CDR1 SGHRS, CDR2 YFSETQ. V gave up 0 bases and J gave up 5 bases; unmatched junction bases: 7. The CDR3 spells CASSLARAGETGELFF. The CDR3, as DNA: TGCGCCAGCAGCTTGGCCAGGGCGGGAGAAACCGGGGAGCTGTTTTTT.

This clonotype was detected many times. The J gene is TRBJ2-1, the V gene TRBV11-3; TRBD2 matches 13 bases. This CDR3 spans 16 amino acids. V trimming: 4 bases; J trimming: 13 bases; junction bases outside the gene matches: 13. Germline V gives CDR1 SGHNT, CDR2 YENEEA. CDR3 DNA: TGTGCCAGCAGCTGGGGGACCGGGACTAGCGGGGCCCGACAGTTCTTC. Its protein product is CASSWGTGTSGARQFF. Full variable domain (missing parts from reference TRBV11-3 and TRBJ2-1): EAGVVQSPRYKIIEKKQPVAFWCNPISGHNTLYWYLQNLGQGPELLIRYENEEAVDDSQLPKDRFSAERLKGVDSTLKIQPAELGDSAVYLCASSWGTGTSGARQFFGPGTRLTVL.

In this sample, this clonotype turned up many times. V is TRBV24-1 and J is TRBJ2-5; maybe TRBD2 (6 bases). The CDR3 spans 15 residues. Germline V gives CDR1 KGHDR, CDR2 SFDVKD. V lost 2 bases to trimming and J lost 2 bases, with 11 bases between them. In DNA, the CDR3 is TGTGCCACCAGTGATTCCAGCGGGCCACAAGAGACCCAGTACTTC. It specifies CATSDSSGPQETQYF.

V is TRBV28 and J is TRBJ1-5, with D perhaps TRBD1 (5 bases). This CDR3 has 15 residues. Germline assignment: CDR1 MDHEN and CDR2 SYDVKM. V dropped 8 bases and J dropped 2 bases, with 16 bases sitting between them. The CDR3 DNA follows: TGTGCCAGCTCTCGAGGGACCACGGGCAATCAGCCCCAGCATTTT. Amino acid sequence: CASSRGTTGNQPQHF.

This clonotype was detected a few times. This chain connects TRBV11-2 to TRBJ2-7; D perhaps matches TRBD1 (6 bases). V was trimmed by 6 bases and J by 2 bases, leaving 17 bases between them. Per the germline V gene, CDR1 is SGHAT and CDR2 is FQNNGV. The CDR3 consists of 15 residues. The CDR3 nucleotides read TGTGCCAGCAGATTTGCCACAGGGTCTCCCTACGAGCAGTACTTC. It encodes CASRFATGSPYEQYF.

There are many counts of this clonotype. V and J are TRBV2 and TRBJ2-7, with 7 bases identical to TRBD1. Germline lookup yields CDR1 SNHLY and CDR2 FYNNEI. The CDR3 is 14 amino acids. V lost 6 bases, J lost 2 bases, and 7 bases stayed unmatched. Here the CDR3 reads CASSSDRFAYEQYF. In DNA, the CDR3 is TGTGCCAGCAGCTCGGACAGGTTTGCCTACGAGCAGTACTTC. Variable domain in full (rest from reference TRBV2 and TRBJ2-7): EPEVTQTPSHQVTQMGQEVILRCVPISNHLYFYWYRQILGQKVEFLVSFYNNEISEKSEIFDDQFSVERPDGSNFTLKIRSTKLEDSAMYFCASSSDRFAYEQYFGPGTRLTVT.

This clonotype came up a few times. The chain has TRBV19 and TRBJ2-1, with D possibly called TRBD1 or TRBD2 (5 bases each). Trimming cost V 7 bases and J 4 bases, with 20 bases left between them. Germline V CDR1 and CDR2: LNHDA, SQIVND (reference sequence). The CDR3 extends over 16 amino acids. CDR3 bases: TGTGCCAGTACGGGTGGGACGCCGATCGGGTACAATGAGCAGTTCTTC. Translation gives CASTGGTPIGYNEQFF.

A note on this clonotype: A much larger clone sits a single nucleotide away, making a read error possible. CDR3 nucleotide sequence: TGTGCCAGCAGCACGGACAGGGGGATCGGGGAGACCCAGCACTTC. It specifies CASSTDRGIGETQHF. The chain is built from TRBV2 and TRBJ2-5, with 10 bases aligning to TRBD1. This CDR3 region has 15 residues. The germline gives CDR1 SNHLY, CDR2 FYNNEI.

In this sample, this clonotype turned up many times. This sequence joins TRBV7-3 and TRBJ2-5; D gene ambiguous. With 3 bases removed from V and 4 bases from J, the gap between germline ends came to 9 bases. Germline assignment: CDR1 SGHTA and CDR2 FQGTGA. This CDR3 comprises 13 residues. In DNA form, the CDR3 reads TGTGCCAGCAGCTTCCGCCTCGGAGAGACCCAGTACTTC. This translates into CASSFRLGETQYF.

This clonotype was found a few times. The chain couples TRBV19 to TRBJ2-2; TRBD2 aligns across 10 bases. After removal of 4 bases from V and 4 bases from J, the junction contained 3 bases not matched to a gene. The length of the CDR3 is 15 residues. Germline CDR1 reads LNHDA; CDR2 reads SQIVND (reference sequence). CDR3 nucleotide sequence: TGTGCCAGTAGTAGCAGCGGGAGGGCCACCGGGGAGCTGTTTTTT. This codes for CASSSSGRATGELFF.

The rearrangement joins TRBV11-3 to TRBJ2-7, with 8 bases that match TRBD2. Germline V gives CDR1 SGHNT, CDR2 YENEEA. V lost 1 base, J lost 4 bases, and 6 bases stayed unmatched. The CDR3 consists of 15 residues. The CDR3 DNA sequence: TGTGCCAGCAGCTTAGGGAGCGGGAGAAGGTACGAGCAGTACTTC. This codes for CASSLGSGRRYEQYF.

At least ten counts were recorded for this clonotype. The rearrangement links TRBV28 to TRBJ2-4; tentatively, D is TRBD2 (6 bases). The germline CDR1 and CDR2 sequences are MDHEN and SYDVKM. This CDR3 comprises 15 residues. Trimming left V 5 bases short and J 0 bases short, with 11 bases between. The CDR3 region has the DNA TGTGCCAGCAGTCGAGCGGGCGCAGCCAAAAACATTCAGTACTTC. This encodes CASSRAGAAKNIQYF.

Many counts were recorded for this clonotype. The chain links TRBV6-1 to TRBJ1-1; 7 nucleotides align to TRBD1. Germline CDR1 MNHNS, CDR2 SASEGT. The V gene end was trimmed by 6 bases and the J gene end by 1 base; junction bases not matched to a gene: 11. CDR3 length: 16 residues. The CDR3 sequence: CASRQGRSVGNTEAFF. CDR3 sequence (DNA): TGTGCCAGCAGACAGGGGAGATCGGTGGGGAACACTGAAGCTTTCTTT.

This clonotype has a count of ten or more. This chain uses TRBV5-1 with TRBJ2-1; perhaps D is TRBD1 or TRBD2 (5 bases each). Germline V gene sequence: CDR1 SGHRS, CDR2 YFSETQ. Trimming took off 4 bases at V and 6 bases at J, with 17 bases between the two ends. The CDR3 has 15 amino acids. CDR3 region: CASSLSSGAANEQFF. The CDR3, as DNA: TGCGCCAGCAGCCTCAGCTCCGGGGCCGCCAATGAGCAGTTCTTC.

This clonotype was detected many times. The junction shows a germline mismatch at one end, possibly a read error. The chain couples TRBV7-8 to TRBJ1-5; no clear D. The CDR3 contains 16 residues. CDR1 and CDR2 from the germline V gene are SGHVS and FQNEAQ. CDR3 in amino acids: CASSLDVGGSHQPQHF. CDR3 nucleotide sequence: TGTGCCAGCAGCTTAGATGTGGGAGGTAGCCATCAGCCCCAGCATTTT.

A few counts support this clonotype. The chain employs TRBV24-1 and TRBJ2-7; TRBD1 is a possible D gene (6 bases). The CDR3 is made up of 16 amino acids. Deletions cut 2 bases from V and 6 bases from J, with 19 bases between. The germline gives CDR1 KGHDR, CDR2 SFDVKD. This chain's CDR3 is CATSDSAPPTGGEQYF. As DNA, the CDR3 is TGTGCCACCAGTGATTCCGCTCCGCCGACAGGCGGCGAGCAGTACTTC.

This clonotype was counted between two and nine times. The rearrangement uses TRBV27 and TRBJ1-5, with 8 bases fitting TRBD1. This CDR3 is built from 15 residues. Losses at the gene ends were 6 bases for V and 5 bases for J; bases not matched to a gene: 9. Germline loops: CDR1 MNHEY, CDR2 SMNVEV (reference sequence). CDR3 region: CASSRTGTGDQPQHF. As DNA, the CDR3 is TGTGCCAGCAGCCGAACCGGGACAGGCGATCAGCCCCAGCATTTT.

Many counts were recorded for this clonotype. CDR3 amino acids: CSARDALEAYNEQFF. The CDR3 nucleotides read TGCAGTGCTAGAGATGCACTAGAGGCATACAATGAGCAGTTCTTC. The chain employs TRBV20-1 and TRBJ2-1, with a tentative D call TRBD2 (5 bases). The germline gives CDR1 DFQATT, CDR2 SNEGSKA (reference sequence). The CDR3 has 15 residues. Trimming pared 0 bases from V and 4 bases from J, leaving 13 bases between.

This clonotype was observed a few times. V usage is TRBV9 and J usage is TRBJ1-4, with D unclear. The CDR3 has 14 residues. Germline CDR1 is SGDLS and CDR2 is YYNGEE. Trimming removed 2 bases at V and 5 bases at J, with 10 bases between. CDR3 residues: CASSVGQTNEKLFF. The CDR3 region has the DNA TGTGCCAGCAGCGTGGGTCAGACGAATGAAAAACTGTTTTTT.

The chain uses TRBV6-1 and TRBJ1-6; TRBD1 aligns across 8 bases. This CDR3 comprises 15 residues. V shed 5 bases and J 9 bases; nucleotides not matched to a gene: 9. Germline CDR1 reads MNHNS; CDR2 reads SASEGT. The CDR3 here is CASSQWTGSSSPLHF. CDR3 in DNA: TGTGCCAGCAGTCAGTGGACAGGGAGCAGTTCACCCCTCCACTTT.

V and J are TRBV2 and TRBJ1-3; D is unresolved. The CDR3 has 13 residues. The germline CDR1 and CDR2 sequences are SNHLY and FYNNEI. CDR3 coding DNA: TGTGTCCAACAAGGTTCCTCTGGAAACACCATATATTTT. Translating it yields CVQQGSSGNTIYF. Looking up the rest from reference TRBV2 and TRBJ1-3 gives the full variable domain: EPEVTQTPSHQVTQMGQEVILRCVPISNHLYFYWYRQILGQKVEFLVSFYNNEISEKSEIFDDQFSVERPDGSNFTLKIRSTKLEDSAMYFCVQQGSSGNTIYFGEGSWLTVV.

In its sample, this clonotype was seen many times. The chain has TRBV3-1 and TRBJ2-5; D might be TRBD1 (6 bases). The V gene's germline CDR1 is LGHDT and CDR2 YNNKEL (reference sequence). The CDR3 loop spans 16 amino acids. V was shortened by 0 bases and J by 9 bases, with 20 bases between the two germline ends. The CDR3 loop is CASSQEADGTPMAQYF. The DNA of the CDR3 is TGTGCCAGCAGCCAAGAGGCAGACGGGACACCGATGGCCCAGTACTTC.

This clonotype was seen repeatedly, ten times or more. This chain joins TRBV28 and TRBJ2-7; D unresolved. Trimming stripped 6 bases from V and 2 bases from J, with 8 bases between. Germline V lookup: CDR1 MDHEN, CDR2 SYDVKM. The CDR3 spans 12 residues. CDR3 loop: CASSPAPYEQYF. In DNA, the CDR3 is TGTGCCAGCAGCCCAGCGCCCTACGAGCAGTACTTC.

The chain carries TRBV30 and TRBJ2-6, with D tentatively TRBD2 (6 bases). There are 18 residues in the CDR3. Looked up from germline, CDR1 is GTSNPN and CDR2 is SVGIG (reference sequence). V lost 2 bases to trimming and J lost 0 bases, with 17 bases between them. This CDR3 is CAWSKRGGTVSGANVLTF. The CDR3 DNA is TGTGCCTGGAGTAAAAGGGGAGGCACCGTCTCTGGGGCCAACGTCCTGACTTTC.

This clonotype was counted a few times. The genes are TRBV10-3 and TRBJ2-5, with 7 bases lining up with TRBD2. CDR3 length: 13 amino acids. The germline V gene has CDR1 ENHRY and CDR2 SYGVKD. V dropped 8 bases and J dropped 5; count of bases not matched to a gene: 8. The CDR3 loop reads CAISGGGGETQYF. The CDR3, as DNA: TGTGCCATCTCGGGCGGGGGTGGCGAGACCCAGTACTTC.

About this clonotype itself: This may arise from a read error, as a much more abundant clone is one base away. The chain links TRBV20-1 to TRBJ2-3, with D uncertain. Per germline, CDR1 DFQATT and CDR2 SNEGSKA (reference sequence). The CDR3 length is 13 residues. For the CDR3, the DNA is TGCGGTGCTAGAAGTAGCCCCGCAGATACGCAGTATTTT. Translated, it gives CGARSSPADTQYF.

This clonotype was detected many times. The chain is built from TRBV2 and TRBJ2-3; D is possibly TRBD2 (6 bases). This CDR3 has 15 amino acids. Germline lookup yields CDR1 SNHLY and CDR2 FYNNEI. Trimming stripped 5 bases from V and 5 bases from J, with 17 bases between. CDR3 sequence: CASSSQRTNGDTQYF. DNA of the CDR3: TGTGCCAGCAGTTCCCAGCGGACTAATGGAGATACGCAGTATTTT.

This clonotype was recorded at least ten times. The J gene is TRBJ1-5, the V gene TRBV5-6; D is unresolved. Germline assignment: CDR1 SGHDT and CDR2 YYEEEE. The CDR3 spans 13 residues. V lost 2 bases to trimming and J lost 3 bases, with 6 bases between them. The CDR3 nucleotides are TGTGCCAGCAGCTTTCGGAACAATCAGCCCCAGCATTTT. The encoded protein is CASSFRNNQPQHF.

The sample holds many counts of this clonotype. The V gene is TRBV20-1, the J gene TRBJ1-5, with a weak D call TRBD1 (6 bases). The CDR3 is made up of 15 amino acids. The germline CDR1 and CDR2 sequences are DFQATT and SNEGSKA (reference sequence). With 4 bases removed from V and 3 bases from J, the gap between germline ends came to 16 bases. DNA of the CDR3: TGCAGTGCTAATGGTAAACGGGACATCAATCAGCCCCAGCATTTT. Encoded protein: CSANGKRDINQPQHF.

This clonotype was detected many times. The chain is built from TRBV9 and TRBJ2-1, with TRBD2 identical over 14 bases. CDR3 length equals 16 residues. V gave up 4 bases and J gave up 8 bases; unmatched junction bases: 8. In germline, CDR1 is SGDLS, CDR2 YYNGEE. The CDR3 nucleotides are TGTGCCAGCAGCCAACAGGGGACTAGCGGGAGCTATGAGCAGTTCTTC. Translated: CASSQQGTSGSYEQFF.